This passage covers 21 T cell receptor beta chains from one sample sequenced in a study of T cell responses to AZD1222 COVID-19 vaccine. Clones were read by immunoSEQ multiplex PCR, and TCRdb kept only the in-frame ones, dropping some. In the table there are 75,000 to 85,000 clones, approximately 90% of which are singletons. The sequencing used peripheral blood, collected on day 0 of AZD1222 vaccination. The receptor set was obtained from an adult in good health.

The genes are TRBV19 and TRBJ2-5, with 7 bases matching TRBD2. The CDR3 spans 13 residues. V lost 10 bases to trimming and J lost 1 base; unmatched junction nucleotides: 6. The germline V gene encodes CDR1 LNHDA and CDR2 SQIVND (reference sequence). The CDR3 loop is CATSTSAQETQYF. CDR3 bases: TGTGCCACGAGCACTAGCGCCCAAGAGACCCAGTACTTC.

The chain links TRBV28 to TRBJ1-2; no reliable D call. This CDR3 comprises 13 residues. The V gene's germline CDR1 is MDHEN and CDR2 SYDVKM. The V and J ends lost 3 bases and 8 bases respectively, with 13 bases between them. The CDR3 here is CASSLYSNGGYTF. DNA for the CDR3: TGTGCCAGCAGTTTGTACAGCAACGGGGGCTACACCTTC.

In DNA form, the CDR3 reads TGCAGTGCTAGGTCAGTGGGCGAGCAGTACTTC. Translated: CSARSVGEQYF. The rearrangement joins TRBV20-1 to TRBJ2-7; no clear D. V lost 3 bases, J lost 6 bases, and 9 bases lay in between. Germline values: CDR1 DFQATT, CDR2 SNEGSKA (reference sequence). The CDR3 length is 11 residues.

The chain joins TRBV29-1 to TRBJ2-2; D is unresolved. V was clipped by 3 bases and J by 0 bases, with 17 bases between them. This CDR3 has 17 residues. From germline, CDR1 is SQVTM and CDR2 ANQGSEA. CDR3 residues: CSVEDLLGSSNTGELFF. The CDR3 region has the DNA TGCAGCGTTGAGGACCTCTTGGGCAGCTCGAACACCGGGGAGCTGTTTTTT.

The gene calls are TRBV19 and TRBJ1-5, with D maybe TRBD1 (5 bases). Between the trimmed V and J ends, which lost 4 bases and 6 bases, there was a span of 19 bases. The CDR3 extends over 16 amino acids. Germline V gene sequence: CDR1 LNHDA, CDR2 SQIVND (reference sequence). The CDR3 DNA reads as TGTGCCAGTAGTAGAGGGACGGGCCGAAGTGGTCAGCCCCAGCATTTT. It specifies CASSRGTGRSGQPQHF.

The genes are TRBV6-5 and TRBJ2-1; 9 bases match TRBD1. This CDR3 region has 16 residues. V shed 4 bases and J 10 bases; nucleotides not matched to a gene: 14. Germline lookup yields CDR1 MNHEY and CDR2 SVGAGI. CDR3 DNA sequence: TGTGCCAGCAGTTCGCCCCCGACAGGGGGGACCTGGGAGCAGTTCTTC. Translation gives CASSSPPTGGTWEQFF.

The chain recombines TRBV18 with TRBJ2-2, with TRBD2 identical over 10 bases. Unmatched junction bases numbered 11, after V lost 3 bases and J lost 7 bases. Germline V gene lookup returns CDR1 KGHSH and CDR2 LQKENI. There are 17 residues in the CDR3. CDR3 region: CASSPILAGAQNGELFF. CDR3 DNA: TGTGCCAGCTCACCCATCCTAGCGGGAGCTCAAAACGGGGAGCTGTTTTTT. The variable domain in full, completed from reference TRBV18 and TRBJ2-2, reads NAGVMQNPRHLVRRRGQEARLRCSPMKGHSHVYWYRQLPEEGLKFMVYLQKENIIDESGMPKERFSAEFPKEGPSILRIQQVVRGDSAAYFCASSPILAGAQNGELFFGEGSRLTVL.

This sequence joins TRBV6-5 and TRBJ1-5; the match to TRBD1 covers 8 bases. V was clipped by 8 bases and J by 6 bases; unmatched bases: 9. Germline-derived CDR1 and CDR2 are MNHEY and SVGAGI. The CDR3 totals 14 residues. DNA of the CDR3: TGTGCCAGCTCCGGACAGGGCCTCGGTCAGCCCCAGCATTTT. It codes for CASSGQGLGQPQHF.

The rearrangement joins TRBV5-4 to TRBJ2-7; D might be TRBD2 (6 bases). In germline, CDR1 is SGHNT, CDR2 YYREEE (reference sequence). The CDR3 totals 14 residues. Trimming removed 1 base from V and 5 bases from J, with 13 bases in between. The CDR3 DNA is TGTGCCAGCAGCTTGCGGGACTCCAGGGACGAGCAGTACTTC. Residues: CASSLRDSRDEQYF.

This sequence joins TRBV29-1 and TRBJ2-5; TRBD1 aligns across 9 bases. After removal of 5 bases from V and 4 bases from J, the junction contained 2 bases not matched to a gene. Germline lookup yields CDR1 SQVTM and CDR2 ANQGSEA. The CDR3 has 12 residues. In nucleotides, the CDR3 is TGCAGCGTTCTGGACAGGGGAGAGACCCAGTACTTC. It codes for CSVLDRGETQYF.

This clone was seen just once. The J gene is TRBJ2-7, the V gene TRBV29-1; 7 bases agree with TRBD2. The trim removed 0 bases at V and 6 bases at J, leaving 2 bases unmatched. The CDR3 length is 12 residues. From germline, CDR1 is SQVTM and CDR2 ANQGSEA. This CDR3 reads CSVEDPGGEQYF. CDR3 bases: TGCAGCGTTGAAGATCCGGGGGGCGAGCAGTACTTC.

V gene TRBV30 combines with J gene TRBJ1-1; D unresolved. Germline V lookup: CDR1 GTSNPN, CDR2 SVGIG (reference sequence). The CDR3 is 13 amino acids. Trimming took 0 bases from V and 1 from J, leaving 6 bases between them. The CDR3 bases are TGTGCCTGGAGTGTTAGAGGGAACACTGAAGCTTTCTTT. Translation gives CAWSVRGNTEAFF. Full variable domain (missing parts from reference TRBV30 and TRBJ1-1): SQTIHQWPATLVQPVGSPLSLECTVEGTSNPNLYWYRQAAGRGLQLLFYSVGIGQISSEVPQNLSASRPQDRQFILSSKKLLLSDSGFYLCAWSVRGNTEAFFGQGTRLTVV.

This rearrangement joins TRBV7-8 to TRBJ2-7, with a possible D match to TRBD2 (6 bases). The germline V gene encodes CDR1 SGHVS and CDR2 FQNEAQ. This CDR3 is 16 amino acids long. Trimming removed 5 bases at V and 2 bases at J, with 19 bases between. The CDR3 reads CASSRIQERRAYEQYF. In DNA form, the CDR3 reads TGTGCCAGCAGCCGGATTCAAGAGCGGAGGGCCTACGAGCAGTACTTC.

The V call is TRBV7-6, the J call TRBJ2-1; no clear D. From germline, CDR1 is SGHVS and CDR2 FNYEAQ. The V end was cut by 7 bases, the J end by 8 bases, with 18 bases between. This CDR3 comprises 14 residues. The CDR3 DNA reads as TGTGCCAGCACCCTGGACCCTGAAACGGATGAGCAGTTCTTC. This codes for CASTLDPETDEQFF.

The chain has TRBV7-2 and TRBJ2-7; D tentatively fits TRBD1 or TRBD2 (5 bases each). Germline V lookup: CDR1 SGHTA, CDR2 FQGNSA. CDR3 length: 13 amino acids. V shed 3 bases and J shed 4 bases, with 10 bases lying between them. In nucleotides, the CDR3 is TGTGCCAGCAGCTTCCCGGGGCTTTACGAGCAGTACTTC. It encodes CASSFPGLYEQYF.

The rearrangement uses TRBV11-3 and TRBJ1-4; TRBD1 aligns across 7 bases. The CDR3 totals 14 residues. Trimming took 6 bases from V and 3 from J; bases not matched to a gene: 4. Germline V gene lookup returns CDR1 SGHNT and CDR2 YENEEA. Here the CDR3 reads CASSQQGSNEKLFF. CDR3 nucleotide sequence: TGTGCCAGCAGTCAACAGGGGTCTAATGAAAAACTGTTTTTT.

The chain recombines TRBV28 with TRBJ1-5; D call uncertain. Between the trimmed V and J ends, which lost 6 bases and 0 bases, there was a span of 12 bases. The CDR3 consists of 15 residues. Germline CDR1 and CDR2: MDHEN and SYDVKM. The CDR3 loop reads CASSKQRYSNQPQHF. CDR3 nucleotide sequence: TGTGCCAGCAGCAAACAGAGATATAGCAATCAGCCCCAGCATTTT.

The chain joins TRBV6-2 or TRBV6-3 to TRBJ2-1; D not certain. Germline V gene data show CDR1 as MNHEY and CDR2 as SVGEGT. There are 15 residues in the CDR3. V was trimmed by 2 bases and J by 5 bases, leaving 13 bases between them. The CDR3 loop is CASSYNRADDNEQFF. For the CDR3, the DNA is TGTGCCAGCAGTTACAACCGAGCAGACGACAATGAGCAGTTCTTC.

The CDR3 sequence: CASSLAGSSYEQYF. As DNA, the CDR3 is TGTGCCAGCAGCTTGGCCGGGAGTAGCTACGAGCAGTACTTC. The chain couples TRBV5-6 to TRBJ2-7; D perhaps matches TRBD2 (6 bases). V lost 0 bases and J 3 bases, leaving 10 bases between the germline ends. The length of the CDR3 is 14 residues. Germline V CDR1 and CDR2: SGHDT, YYEEEE.

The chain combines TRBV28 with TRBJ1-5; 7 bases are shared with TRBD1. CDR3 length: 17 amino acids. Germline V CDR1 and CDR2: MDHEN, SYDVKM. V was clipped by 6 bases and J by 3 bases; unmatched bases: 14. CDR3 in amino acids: CASSLIPRTGNNQPQHF. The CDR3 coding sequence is TGTGCCAGCAGCCTCATACCCCGGACAGGAAACAATCAGCCCCAGCATTTT.

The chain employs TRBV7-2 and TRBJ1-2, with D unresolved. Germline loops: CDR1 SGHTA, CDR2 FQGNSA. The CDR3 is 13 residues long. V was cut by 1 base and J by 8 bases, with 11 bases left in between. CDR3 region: CASSLVVLRGYTF. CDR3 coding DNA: TGTGCCAGCAGCTTAGTGGTCCTCCGGGGCTACACCTTC. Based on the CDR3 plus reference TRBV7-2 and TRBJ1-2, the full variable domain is GAGVSQSPSNKVTEKGKDVELRCDPISGHTALYWYRQSLGQGLEFLIYFQGNSAPDKSGLPSDRFSAERTGGSVSTLTIQRTQQEDSAVYLCASSLVVLRGYTFGSGTRLTVV.